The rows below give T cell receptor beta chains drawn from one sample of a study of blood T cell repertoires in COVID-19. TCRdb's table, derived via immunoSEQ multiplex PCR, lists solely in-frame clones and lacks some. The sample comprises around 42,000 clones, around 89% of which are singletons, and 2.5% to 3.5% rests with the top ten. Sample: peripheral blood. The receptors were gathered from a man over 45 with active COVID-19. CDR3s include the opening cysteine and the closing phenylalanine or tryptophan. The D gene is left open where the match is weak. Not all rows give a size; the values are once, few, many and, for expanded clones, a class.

cdr3_nt: TGTGCCAGCAGAACCCCGGGACAGGGCGAGGAAAAACTGTTTTTT; cdr3_aa: CASRTPGQGEEKLFF; j_call: TRBJ1-4; cdr3_length: 15; d_call: TRBD1; v_call: TRBV6-5; clone_size: NA
cdr3_nt: TGTGCCAGCAGTTACGGAAACAGGGATCTCCCCCTCCACTTT; cdr3_aa: CASSYGNRDLPLHF; j_call: TRBJ1-6; cdr3_length: 14; d_call: NA; v_call: TRBV6-5; clone_size: once
cdr3_nt: TGTGCCAGCAGCCACCGGTACATTCAGTACTTC; cdr3_aa: CASSHRYIQYF; j_call: TRBJ2-4; cdr3_length: 11; d_call: NA; v_call: TRBV27; clone_size: few
cdr3_nt: TGTGCCAGCAGCTTGGTGGACAGGGGGCGACCTAGGGGGTACCAAGAGACCCAGTACTTC; cdr3_aa: CASSLVDRGRPRGYQETQYF; j_call: TRBJ2-5; cdr3_length: 20; d_call: TRBD1; v_call: TRBV5-4; clone_size: NA
cdr3_nt: TGTGCCACCAGCAGAGATACCGGGAGCTCCTACGAGCAGTACTTC; cdr3_aa: CATSRDTGSSYEQYF; j_call: TRBJ2-7; cdr3_length: 15; d_call: NA; v_call: TRBV15; clone_size: NA
cdr3_nt: TGTGCCAGCTACAGGATGAACACTGAAGCTTTCTTT; cdr3_aa: CASYRMNTEAFF; j_call: TRBJ1-1; cdr3_length: 12; d_call: NA; v_call: TRBV11-3; clone_size: NA
cdr3_nt: TGTGCCAGCAGCGTAGACGGTGGTCCCTATTCACCCCTCCACTTT; cdr3_aa: CASSVDGGPYSPLHF; j_call: TRBJ1-6; cdr3_length: 15; d_call: NA; v_call: TRBV9; clone_size: NA
cdr3_nt: TGCGCCAGCAGCCGCTTTCTGACAGGGGATGGGAACACCATATATTTT; cdr3_aa: CASSRFLTGDGNTIYF; j_call: TRBJ1-3; cdr3_length: 16; d_call: TRBD1; v_call: TRBV4-1; clone_size: NA
cdr3_nt: TGTGCCAGCAGCCAGACAGGGGGGGAGACCCAGTACTTC; cdr3_aa: CASSQTGGETQYF; j_call: TRBJ2-5; cdr3_length: 13; d_call: TRBD1; v_call: TRBV3-1/TRBV3-2; clone_size: NA
cdr3_nt: TGTGCCAGCAGACCTGGGCAGGGGGATACCTACGAGCAGTACTTC; cdr3_aa: CASRPGQGDTYEQYF; j_call: TRBJ2-7; cdr3_length: 15; d_call: TRBD1; v_call: TRBV11-1; clone_size: NA
cdr3_nt: TGCGCCAGCAGCGCGCAGCGGGGGACGAGTGAGACCCAGTACTTC; cdr3_aa: CASSAQRGTSETQYF; j_call: TRBJ2-5; cdr3_length: 15; d_call: TRBD2; v_call: TRBV5-1; clone_size: NA
cdr3_nt: TGTGCCAGCAGCTTAACAGGGGTTAATTTATCACCCCTCCACTTT; cdr3_aa: CASSLTGVNLSPLHF; j_call: TRBJ1-6; cdr3_length: 15; d_call: TRBD1; v_call: TRBV11-2; clone_size: NA
cdr3_nt: TGTGCCAGCAGCCAAGATCGGGGACTAGCGGAGATTTCGAACACCGGGGAGCTGTTTTTT; cdr3_aa: CASSQDRGLAEISNTGELFF; j_call: TRBJ2-2; cdr3_length: 20; d_call: TRBD2; v_call: TRBV3-1/TRBV3-2; clone_size: NA
cdr3_nt: TGCGCCAGCAGCGCAGGACTAGCGGGGGCGAGGGGTTTTGGTGAGACCCAGTACTTC; cdr3_aa: CASSAGLAGARGFGETQYF; j_call: TRBJ2-5; cdr3_length: 19; d_call: TRBD2; v_call: TRBV5-1; clone_size: NA
cdr3_nt: TGTGCCAGCAGTGGATCAACGGGACAGGGGCGAAACACCATATATTTT; cdr3_aa: CASSGSTGQGRNTIYF; j_call: TRBJ1-3; cdr3_length: 16; d_call: TRBD1; v_call: TRBV2; clone_size: few
cdr3_nt: TGTGCCAGCAGAATGAAGAGGCTCCGTGGAGATAGTAACTATGGCTACACCTTC; cdr3_aa: CASRMKRLRGDSNYGYTF; j_call: TRBJ1-2; cdr3_length: 18; d_call: NA; v_call: TRBV5-6; clone_size: NA
cdr3_nt: TGTGCCAGCAGCCGCTCGCAGGGCACTGAAGCTTTCTTT; cdr3_aa: CASSRSQGTEAFF; j_call: TRBJ1-1; cdr3_length: 13; d_call: NA; v_call: TRBV6-5; clone_size: NA
cdr3_nt: TGTGCCAGCAGCCAAGATTTCGGGGTCGGGGAGCTGTTTTTT; cdr3_aa: CASSQDFGVGELFF; j_call: TRBJ2-2; cdr3_length: 14; d_call: NA; v_call: TRBV4-2; clone_size: NA
cdr3_nt: TGTGCCAGCAGTCAAACCGGGACAGGGGGCACTGAAGCTTTCTTT; cdr3_aa: CASSQTGTGGTEAFF; j_call: TRBJ1-1; cdr3_length: 15; d_call: TRBD1; v_call: TRBV27; clone_size: once
cdr3_nt: TGTGCCAGCAGCTTGACGGGGGGTCCATCATACGAGCAGTACTTC; cdr3_aa: CASSLTGGPSYEQYF; j_call: TRBJ2-7; cdr3_length: 15; d_call: TRBD2; v_call: TRBV7-9; clone_size: NA
cdr3_nt: TGTGCCAGCGGCCAACAGGGATACTCTAACTATGGCTACACCTTC; cdr3_aa: CASGQQGYSNYGYTF; j_call: TRBJ1-2; cdr3_length: 15; d_call: NA; v_call: TRBV6-5; clone_size: NA
cdr3_nt: TGCGCCAGCAGTGAGAGATCGTCTAGCGGCGCCAAAGAGACCCAGTACTTC; cdr3_aa: CASSERSSSGAKETQYF; j_call: TRBJ2-5; cdr3_length: 17; d_call: TRBD2; v_call: TRBV10-1; clone_size: NA
cdr3_nt: TGTGCCAGCAGTTTGGGGCAGGGGGTGACCCAGTACTTC; cdr3_aa: CASSLGQGVTQYF; j_call: TRBJ2-5; cdr3_length: 13; d_call: TRBD1; v_call: TRBV28; clone_size: NA
cdr3_nt: TGTGCCACCAGTGGTCAGACAGCCAATCAGCCCCAGCATTTT; cdr3_aa: CATSGQTANQPQHF; j_call: TRBJ1-5; cdr3_length: 14; d_call: NA; v_call: TRBV24-1; clone_size: NA
cdr3_nt: TGTGCCAGCAGCCCCCGCCGAGGCTCTGGGGCCAACGTCCTGACTTTC; cdr3_aa: CASSPRRGSGANVLTF; j_call: TRBJ2-6; cdr3_length: 16; d_call: NA; v_call: TRBV3-1/TRBV3-2; clone_size: NA
cdr3_nt: TGTGCCAGCAGCCAAGGGTCGGCACCCGGGAATGAGCAGTTCTTC; cdr3_aa: CASSQGSAPGNEQFF; j_call: TRBJ2-1; cdr3_length: 15; d_call: NA; v_call: TRBV3-1/TRBV3-2; clone_size: once
cdr3_nt: TGTGCCAGCAGCTTGGACAGGGGGTCACCCCTCCACTTT; cdr3_aa: CASSLDRGSPLHF; j_call: TRBJ1-6; cdr3_length: 13; d_call: TRBD1; v_call: TRBV11-2; clone_size: NA
cdr3_nt: TGTGCCAGCAGCAAGTCGGCCCCGGGACACCACCTTGATTATAACGGCTACACCTTC; cdr3_aa: CASSKSAPGHHLDYNGYTF; j_call: TRBJ1-2; cdr3_length: 19; d_call: NA; v_call: TRBV6-2/TRBV6-3; clone_size: NA
cdr3_nt: TGTGCCAGCAGTCTCGAGACAGGGTGGCCCGAAAAACTGTTTTTT; cdr3_aa: CASSLETGWPEKLFF; j_call: TRBJ1-4; cdr3_length: 15; d_call: TRBD1; v_call: TRBV6-5; clone_size: NA
cdr3_nt: TGTGCCAGCAGCTTAGCGGTCAGGCCCCTCGCCGGGGAGCTGTTTTTT; cdr3_aa: CASSLAVRPLAGELFF; j_call: TRBJ2-2; cdr3_length: 16; d_call: NA; v_call: TRBV7-9; clone_size: NA
cdr3_nt: TGTGCCAGCAGCAACTATGGGGAGACCCAGTACTTC; cdr3_aa: CASSNYGETQYF; j_call: TRBJ2-5; cdr3_length: 12; d_call: NA; v_call: TRBV7-2; clone_size: NA
cdr3_nt: TGTGCCTGGAGCAGCGGATCCGGCACCGGGGAGCTGTTTTTT; cdr3_aa: CAWSSGSGTGELFF; j_call: TRBJ2-2; cdr3_length: 14; d_call: NA; v_call: TRBV30; clone_size: NA
cdr3_nt: TGTGCCACCAGACCGACTAGCGGGGGGCCAAACACCGGGGAGCTGTTTTTT; cdr3_aa: CATRPTSGGPNTGELFF; j_call: TRBJ2-2; cdr3_length: 17; d_call: TRBD2; v_call: TRBV24-1; clone_size: NA
cdr3_nt: TGTGCCAGCAGCGTAGGCGTCGGGGGAGGAGAGACCCAGTACTTC; cdr3_aa: CASSVGVGGGETQYF; j_call: TRBJ2-5; cdr3_length: 15; d_call: NA; v_call: TRBV9; clone_size: NA
cdr3_nt: TGTGCCAGCAGAAGCGCGGGGGGGCAGGGGAATGAGCAGTTCTTC; cdr3_aa: CASRSAGGQGNEQFF; j_call: TRBJ2-1; cdr3_length: 15; d_call: TRBD2; v_call: TRBV14; clone_size: NA
cdr3_nt: TGTGCCAGCAGCCAAGATTGGGGCAGGAGCTCCTATAATTCACCCCTCCACTTT; cdr3_aa: CASSQDWGRSSYNSPLHF; j_call: TRBJ1-6; cdr3_length: 18; d_call: NA; v_call: TRBV3-1/TRBV3-2; clone_size: NA
cdr3_nt: TGTGCCAGCAGCTTAGATGCGGGGGTTGTAAAGACCCAGTACTTC; cdr3_aa: CASSLDAGVVKTQYF; j_call: TRBJ2-5; cdr3_length: 15; d_call: TRBD2; v_call: TRBV7-9; clone_size: NA
cdr3_nt: TGTGCCAGCAGCTTTAGACAGACCACAGATACGCAGTATTTT; cdr3_aa: CASSFRQTTDTQYF; j_call: TRBJ2-3; cdr3_length: 14; d_call: NA; v_call: TRBV7-9; clone_size: NA
cdr3_nt: TGTGCCAGCACCCCAGGAGGCGGGGAGCTGTTTTTT; cdr3_aa: CASTPGGGELFF; j_call: TRBJ2-2; cdr3_length: 12; d_call: NA; v_call: TRBV7-3; clone_size: NA
cdr3_nt: TGTGCCAGCAGTTACTCGGCGGTAGGCCAAGAGACCCAGTACTTC; cdr3_aa: CASSYSAVGQETQYF; j_call: TRBJ2-5; cdr3_length: 15; d_call: NA; v_call: TRBV6-6; clone_size: NA
cdr3_nt: TGCGCCAGCAGCCAAGATCTGCCAGGGTGGAGCTATGGCTACACCTTC; cdr3_aa: CASSQDLPGWSYGYTF; j_call: TRBJ1-2; cdr3_length: 16; d_call: NA; v_call: TRBV4-1; clone_size: NA
cdr3_nt: TGTGCCAGCAGCCGCGACAGCTTCAGCACTGAAGCTTTCTTT; cdr3_aa: CASSRDSFSTEAFF; j_call: TRBJ1-1; cdr3_length: 14; d_call: NA; v_call: TRBV6-4; clone_size: NA
cdr3_nt: TGTGCCAGCAGCCAAGGTCCCAGCGGGGGGCACAAGCCCCAGTACTTC; cdr3_aa: CASSQGPSGGHKPQYF; j_call: TRBJ2-5; cdr3_length: 16; d_call: TRBD2; v_call: TRBV3-1/TRBV3-2; clone_size: NA
cdr3_nt: TGTGCCAGCAGGTCGGTAGGGGCCACCGAGCAGTACTTC; cdr3_aa: CASRSVGATEQYF; j_call: TRBJ2-7; cdr3_length: 13; d_call: NA; v_call: TRBV14; clone_size: NA
cdr3_nt: TGTGCCAGTAGTATAACGCTCCGGGGGGACACTGAAGCTTTCTTT; cdr3_aa: CASSITLRGDTEAFF; j_call: TRBJ1-1; cdr3_length: 15; d_call: NA; v_call: TRBV19; clone_size: once
cdr3_nt: TGCGCCAGCAGCCAAGTGTTTGGGACAGGGGCCTCCTACGAGCAGTACTTC; cdr3_aa: CASSQVFGTGASYEQYF; j_call: TRBJ2-7; cdr3_length: 17; d_call: TRBD1; v_call: TRBV4-1; clone_size: NA
cdr3_nt: TGTGCCAGCAGCCGGGAGGTGGGGAACACTGAAGCTTTCTTT; cdr3_aa: CASSREVGNTEAFF; j_call: TRBJ1-1; cdr3_length: 14; d_call: NA; v_call: TRBV3-1/TRBV3-2; clone_size: NA
cdr3_nt: TGTGCCAGCAGACTGCAGGGGGCGCCTTCGAACACCGGGGAGCTGTTTTTT; cdr3_aa: CASRLQGAPSNTGELFF; j_call: TRBJ2-2; cdr3_length: 17; d_call: TRBD1; v_call: TRBV4-2; clone_size: NA
cdr3_nt: TGTGCCAGCAGCAGGCGAAAAGGGACTAGCGCCTACACAGATACGCAGTATTTT; cdr3_aa: CASSRRKGTSAYTDTQYF; j_call: TRBJ2-3; cdr3_length: 18; d_call: TRBD2; v_call: TRBV5-4; clone_size: NA
cdr3_nt: TGTGCCAGCAGCGTGCAGGCGGGGGGCCGCACAGATACGCAGTATTTT; cdr3_aa: CASSVQAGGRTDTQYF; j_call: TRBJ2-3; cdr3_length: 16; d_call: TRBD2; v_call: TRBV9; clone_size: NA
cdr3_nt: TGTGCCAGCAGCCCTAGCGGGGGCAATTACAATGAGCAGTTCTTC; cdr3_aa: CASSPSGGNYNEQFF; j_call: TRBJ2-1; cdr3_length: 15; d_call: TRBD2; v_call: TRBV5-4; clone_size: NA
cdr3_nt: TGTGCCAGCAGTTTAGGGGGGGAGGGATACAATGAGCAGTTCTTC; cdr3_aa: CASSLGGEGYNEQFF; j_call: TRBJ2-1; cdr3_length: 15; d_call: NA; v_call: TRBV7-2; clone_size: NA
cdr3_nt: TGTGCCAGCAGTTACGGACAGGGCCCCTCTAACTATGGCTACACCTTC; cdr3_aa: CASSYGQGPSNYGYTF; j_call: TRBJ1-2; cdr3_length: 16; d_call: TRBD1; v_call: TRBV6-5; clone_size: NA